This T cell receptor beta chain was profiled in a study of T-cell memory formation after mild COVID-19. Turning to the study itself: Among the donors, TCR clusters were largely specific to each donor.

The study's findings and limits: Some clones that responded turned up in pre-infection memory, which suggests that cross-reactive memory joined in.

5'RACE, which relied on constant-segment primers, yielded TCR alpha and TCR beta cDNA libraries carrying sample barcodes and UMIs. TCRdb re-analysed the 5' RACE reads in MiXCR, keeping a single row per CDR3 protein. The data show under 300,000 distinct CDR3 sequences, with approximately 8.4% seen just once and 22% held by the top ten. V was shortened by 7 bases and J by 11 bases, with 20 bases between the two germline ends. The germline CDR1 and CDR2 sequences are MDHEN and SYDVKM. This CDR3 has 13 amino acids. Details on this clonotype: No antigen is known for it.

The sample consisted of PBMCs or a T cell subset sorted from them (not recorded which). J is TRBJ1-1 and V is TRBV28; D is perhaps TRBD1 (5 bases). This sequence originates from a man between 18 and 35 years old who had mild COVID-19 (a few samples of this study predate the infection). Cell type and time point are not known. CDR3 sequence (DNA): TGTGCCAGCACTCCACCGGGCTGGGGCTATGCTTTCTTT. It yields the protein CASTPPGWGYAFF. The full variable domain, with the rest looked up from reference TRBV28 and TRBJ1-1, is DVKVTQSSRYLVKRTGEKVFLECVQDMDHENMFWYRQDPGLGLRLIYFSYDVKMKEKGDIPEGYSVSREKKERFSLILESASTNQTSMYLCASTPPGWGYAFFGQGTRLTVV.